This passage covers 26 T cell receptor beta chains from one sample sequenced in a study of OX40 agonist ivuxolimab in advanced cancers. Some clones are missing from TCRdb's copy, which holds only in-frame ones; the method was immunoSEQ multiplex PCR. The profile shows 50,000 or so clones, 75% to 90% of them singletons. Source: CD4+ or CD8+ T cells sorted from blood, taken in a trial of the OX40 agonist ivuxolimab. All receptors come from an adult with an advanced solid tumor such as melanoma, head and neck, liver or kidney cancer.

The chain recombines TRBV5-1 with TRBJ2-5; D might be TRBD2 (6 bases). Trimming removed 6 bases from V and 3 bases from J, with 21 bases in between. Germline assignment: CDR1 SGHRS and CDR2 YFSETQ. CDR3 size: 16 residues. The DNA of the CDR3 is TGCGCCAGCATTCCCCAACCCGGGACTGTAAAAGAGACCCAGTACTTC. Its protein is CASIPQPGTVKETQYF.

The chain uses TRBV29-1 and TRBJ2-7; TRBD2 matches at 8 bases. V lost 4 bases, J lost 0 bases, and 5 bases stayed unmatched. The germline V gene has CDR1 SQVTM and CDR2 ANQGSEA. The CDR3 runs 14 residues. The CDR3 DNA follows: TGCAGCGTTGCAGGGCTAGCGGGCTCCTACGAGCAGTACTTC. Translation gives CSVAGLAGSYEQYF.

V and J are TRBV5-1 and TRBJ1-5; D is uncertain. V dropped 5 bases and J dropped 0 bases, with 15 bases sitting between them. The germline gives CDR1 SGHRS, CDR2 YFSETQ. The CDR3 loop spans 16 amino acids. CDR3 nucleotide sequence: TGCGCCAGCAGGGCCCATGTTACCTATAGCAATCAGCCCCAGCATTTT. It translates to CASRAHVTYSNQPQHF.

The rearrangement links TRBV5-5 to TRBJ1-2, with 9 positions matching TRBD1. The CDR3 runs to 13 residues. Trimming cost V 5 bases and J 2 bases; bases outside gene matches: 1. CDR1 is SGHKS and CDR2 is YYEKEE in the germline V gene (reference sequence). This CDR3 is CASRTGGNYGYTF. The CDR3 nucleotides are TGTGCCAGCAGAACAGGGGGCAACTATGGCTACACCTTC.

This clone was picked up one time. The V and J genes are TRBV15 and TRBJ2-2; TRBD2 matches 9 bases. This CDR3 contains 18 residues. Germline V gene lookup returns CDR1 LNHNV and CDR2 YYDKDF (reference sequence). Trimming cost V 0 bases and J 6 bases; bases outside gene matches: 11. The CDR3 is CATSRDGGGASLAGELFF. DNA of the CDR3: TGTGCCACCAGCAGAGATGGCGGGGGGGCATCACTCGCCGGGGAGCTGTTTTTT. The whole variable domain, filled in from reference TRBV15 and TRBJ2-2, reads DAMVIQNPRYQVTQFGKPVTLSCSQTLNHNVMYWYQQKSSQAPKLLFHYYDKDFNNEADTPDNFQSRRPNTSFCFLDIRSPGLGDTAMYLCATSRDGGGASLAGELFFGEGSRLTVL.

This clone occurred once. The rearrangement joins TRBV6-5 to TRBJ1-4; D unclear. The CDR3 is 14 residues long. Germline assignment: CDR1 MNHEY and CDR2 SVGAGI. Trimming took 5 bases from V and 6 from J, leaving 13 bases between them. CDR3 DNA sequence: TGTGCCAGCAGTAGAATTCAATCGGATGAAAAACTGTTTTTT. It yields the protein CASSRIQSDEKLFF.

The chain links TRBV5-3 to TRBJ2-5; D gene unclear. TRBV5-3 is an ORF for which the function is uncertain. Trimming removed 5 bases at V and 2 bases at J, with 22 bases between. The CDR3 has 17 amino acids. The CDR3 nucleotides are TGTGCCAGAAGTTCTGGATCCGCCTCCTATTTGCAAGAGACCCAGTACTTC. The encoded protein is CARSSGSASYLQETQYF.

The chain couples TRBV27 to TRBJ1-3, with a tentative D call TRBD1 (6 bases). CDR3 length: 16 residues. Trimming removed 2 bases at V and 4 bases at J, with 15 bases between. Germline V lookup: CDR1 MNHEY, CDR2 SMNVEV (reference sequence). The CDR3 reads CASSLVGIGGGNTIYF. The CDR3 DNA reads TGTGCCAGCAGTTTAGTGGGAATTGGGGGCGGAAACACCATATATTTT.

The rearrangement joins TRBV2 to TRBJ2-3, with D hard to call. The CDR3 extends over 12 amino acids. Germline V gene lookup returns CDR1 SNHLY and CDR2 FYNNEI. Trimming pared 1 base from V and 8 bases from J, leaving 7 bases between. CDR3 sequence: CASSEGWGTQYF. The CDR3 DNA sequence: TGTGCCAGCAGTGAAGGGTGGGGTACGCAGTATTTT.

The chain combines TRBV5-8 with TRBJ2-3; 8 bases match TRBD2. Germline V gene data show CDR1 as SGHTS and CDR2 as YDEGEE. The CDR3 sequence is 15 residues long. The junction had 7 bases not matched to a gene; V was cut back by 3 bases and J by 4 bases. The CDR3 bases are TGTGCCAGCAGCTCACTAGCGGTCGACGCAGATACGCAGTATTTT. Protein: CASSSLAVDADTQYF.

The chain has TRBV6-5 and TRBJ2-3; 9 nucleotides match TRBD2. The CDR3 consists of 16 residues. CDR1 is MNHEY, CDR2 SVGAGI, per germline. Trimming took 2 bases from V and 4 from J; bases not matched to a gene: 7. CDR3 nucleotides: TGTGCCAGCAGTTACGGTGGGCTAGCGGGGTCAGATACGCAGTATTTT. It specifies CASSYGGLAGSDTQYF.

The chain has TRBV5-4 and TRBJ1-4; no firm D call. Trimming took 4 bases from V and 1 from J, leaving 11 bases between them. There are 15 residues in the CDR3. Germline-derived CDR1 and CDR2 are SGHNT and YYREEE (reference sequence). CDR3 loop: CASSPGGRTNEKLFF. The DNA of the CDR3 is TGTGCCAGCAGCCCTGGAGGGAGAACTAATGAAAAACTGTTTTTT.

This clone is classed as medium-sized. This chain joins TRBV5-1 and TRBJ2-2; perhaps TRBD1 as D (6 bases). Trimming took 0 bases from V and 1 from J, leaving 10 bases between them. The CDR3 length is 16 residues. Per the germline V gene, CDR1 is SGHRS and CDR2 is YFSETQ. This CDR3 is CASSLEVQGNTGELFF. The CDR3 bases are TGCGCCAGCAGCTTGGAGGTACAGGGGAACACCGGGGAGCTGTTTTTT.

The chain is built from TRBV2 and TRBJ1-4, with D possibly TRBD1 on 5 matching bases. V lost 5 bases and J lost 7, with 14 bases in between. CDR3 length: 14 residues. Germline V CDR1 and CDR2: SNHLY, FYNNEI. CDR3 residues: CASSQPTGGEKLFF. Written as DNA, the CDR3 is TGTGCCAGCAGTCAGCCCACAGGTGGTGAAAAACTGTTTTTT.

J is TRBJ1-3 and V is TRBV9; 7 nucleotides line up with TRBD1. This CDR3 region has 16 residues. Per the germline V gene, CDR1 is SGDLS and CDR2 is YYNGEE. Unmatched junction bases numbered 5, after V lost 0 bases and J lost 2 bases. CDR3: CASSVADREPGNTIYF. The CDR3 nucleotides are TGTGCCAGCAGCGTAGCCGACAGGGAACCTGGAAACACCATATATTTT.

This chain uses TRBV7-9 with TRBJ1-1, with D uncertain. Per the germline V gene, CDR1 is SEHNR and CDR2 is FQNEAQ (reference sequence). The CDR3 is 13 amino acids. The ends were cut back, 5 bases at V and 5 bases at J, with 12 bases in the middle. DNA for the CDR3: TGTGCCAGCAGCCGTATACTGGGAACTGAAGCTTTCTTT. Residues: CASSRILGTEAFF.

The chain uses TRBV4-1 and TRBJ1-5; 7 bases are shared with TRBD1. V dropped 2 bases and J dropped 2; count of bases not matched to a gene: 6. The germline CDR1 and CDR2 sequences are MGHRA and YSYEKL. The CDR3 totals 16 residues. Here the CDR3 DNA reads TGCGCCAGCAGCCAACCAGGGGGAGTCGGCAATCAGCCCCAGCATTTT. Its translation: CASSQPGGVGNQPQHF.

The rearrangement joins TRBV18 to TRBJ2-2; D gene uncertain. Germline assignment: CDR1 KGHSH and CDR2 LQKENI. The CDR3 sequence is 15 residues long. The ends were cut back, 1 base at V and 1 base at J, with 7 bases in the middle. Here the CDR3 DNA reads TGTGCCAGCTCACCACGACGACAGAACACCGGGGAGCTGTTTTTT. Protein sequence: CASSPRRQNTGELFF. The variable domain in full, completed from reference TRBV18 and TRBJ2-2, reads NAGVMQNPRHLVRRRGQEARLRCSPMKGHSHVYWYRQLPEEGLKFMVYLQKENIIDESGMPKERFSAEFPKEGPSILRIQQVVRGDSAAYFCASSPRRQNTGELFFGEGSRLTVL.

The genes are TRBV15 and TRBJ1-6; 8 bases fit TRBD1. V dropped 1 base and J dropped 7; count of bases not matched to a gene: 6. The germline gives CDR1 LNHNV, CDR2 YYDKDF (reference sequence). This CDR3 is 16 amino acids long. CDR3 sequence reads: CATSRGRTGNNSPLHF. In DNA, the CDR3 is TGTGCCACCAGCAGAGGTCGGACAGGGAACAATTCACCCCTCCACTTT.

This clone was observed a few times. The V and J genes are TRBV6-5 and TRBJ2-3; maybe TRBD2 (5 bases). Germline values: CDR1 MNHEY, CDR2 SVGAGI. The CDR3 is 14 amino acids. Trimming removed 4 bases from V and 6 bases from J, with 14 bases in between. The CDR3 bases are TGTGCCAGCAGTTCGACCCGTGGCGGGGATACGCAGTATTTT. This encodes CASSSTRGGDTQYF.

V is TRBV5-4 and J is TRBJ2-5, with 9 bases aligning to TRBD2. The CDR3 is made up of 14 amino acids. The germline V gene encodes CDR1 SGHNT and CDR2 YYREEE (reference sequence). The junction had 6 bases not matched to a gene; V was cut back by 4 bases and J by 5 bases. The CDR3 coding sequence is TGTGCCAGCAGCAGCGCGGGGGGGCTGGAGACCCAGTACTTC. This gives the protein CASSSAGGLETQYF.

The CDR3 sequence: CASSSGSTDTQYF. DNA of the CDR3: TGTGCCAGCAGCTCAGGTAGCACAGATACGCAGTATTTT. This chain connects TRBV5-6 to TRBJ2-3; no firm D call. The CDR3 has 13 residues. Germline V lookup: CDR1 SGHDT, CDR2 YYEEEE. V was clipped by 3 bases and J by 0 bases, with 5 bases between them. Full variable domain (missing parts from reference TRBV5-6 and TRBJ2-3): DAGVTQSPTHLIKTRGQQVTLRCSPKSGHDTVSWYQQALGQGPQFIFQYYEEEERQRGNFPDRFSGHQFPNYSSELNVNALLLGDSALYLCASSSGSTDTQYFGPGTRLTVL.

Here the CDR3 DNA reads TGCGCCAGCAGCCTATCAACAGGGGTGGAGGAGACCCAGTACTTC. Residues: CASSLSTGVEETQYF. This sequence joins TRBV5-1 and TRBJ2-5; 7 nucleotides agree with TRBD1. The V segment lost 4 bases and the J segment 5 bases; nucleotides outside the gene matches: 11. The CDR3 covers 15 residues. The germline CDR1 and CDR2 sequences are SGHRS and YFSETQ.

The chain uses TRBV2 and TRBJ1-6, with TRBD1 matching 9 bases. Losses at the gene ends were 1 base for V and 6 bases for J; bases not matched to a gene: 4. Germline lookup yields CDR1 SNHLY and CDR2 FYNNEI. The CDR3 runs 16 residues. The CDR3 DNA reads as TGTGCCAGCAGTGAAGAGGGGACAGGGAGTAATTCACCCCTCCACTTT. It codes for CASSEEGTGSNSPLHF. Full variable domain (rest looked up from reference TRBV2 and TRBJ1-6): EPEVTQTPSHQVTQMGQEVILRCVPISNHLYFYWYRQILGQKVEFLVSFYNNEISEKSEIFDDQFSVERPDGSNFTLKIRSTKLEDSAMYFCASSEEGTGSNSPLHFGNGTRLTVT.

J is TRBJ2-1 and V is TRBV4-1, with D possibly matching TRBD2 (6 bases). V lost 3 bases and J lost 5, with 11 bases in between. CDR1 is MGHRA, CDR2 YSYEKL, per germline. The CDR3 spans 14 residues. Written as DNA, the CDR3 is TGCGCCAGCAGCCATTACCCGGGGGACAATGAGCAGTTCTTC. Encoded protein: CASSHYPGDNEQFF.

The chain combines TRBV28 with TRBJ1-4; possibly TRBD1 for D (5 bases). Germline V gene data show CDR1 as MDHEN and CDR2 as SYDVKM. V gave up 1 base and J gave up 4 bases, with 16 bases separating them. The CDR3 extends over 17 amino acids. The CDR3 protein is CASSLLFGAGSNEKLFF. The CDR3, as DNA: TGTGCCAGCAGTTTATTATTTGGGGCAGGTAGTAATGAAAAACTGTTTTTT.